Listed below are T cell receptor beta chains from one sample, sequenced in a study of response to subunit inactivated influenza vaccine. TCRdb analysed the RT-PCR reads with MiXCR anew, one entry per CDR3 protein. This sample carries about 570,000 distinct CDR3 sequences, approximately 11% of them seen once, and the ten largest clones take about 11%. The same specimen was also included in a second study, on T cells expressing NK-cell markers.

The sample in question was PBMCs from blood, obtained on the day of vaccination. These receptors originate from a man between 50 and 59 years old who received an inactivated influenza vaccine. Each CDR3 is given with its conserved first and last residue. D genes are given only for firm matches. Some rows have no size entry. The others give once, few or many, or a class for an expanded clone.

CASSQAFLAGDNRGTQYF | TGCGCCAGCAGCCAAGCCTTTCTAGCGGGAGACAACAGGGGGACCCAGTACTTC | TRBV4-3 | few | TRBD2 | TRBJ2-5
CATLTGAAGANVLTF | TGTGCCACGCTAACAGGGGCTGCTGGGGCCAACGTCCTGACTTTC | TRBV28 | many | TRBD1 | TRBJ2-6
CASSSRTGLAKNIQYF | TGTGCCAGCAGCTCAAGGACAGGACTAGCCAAAAACATTCAGTACTTC | TRBV7-2 | NA | TRBD1 | TRBJ2-4
CSVNRGGGTEAFF | TGCAGCGTTAACAGGGGCGGGGGAACTGAAGCTTTCTTT | TRBV29-1 | NA | TRBD1 | TRBJ1-1
CASSFGHLTGEQYF | TGTGCCAGCAGCTTTGGGCACCTTACGGGTGAGCAGTACTTC | TRBV7-2 | few | NA | TRBJ2-7
CASSQDIQGGGNTIYF | TGCGCCAGCAGCCAAGATATACAGGGAGGTGGAAACACCATATATTTT | TRBV4-3 | NA | NA | TRBJ1-3
CASSSPGLAGVTQYF | TGCGCCAGCAGCTCACCGGGACTAGCGGGGGTGACGCAGTATTTT | TRBV5-1 | NA | TRBD2 | TRBJ2-3
CSARVGTAEETQYF | TGCAGTGCTAGAGTTGGGACTGCAGAAGAGACCCAGTACTTC | TRBV20-1 | NA | NA | TRBJ2-5
CASSSLRGTGELFF | TGTGCCAGCAGCTCCCTGCGGGGCACCGGGGAGCTGTTTTTT | TRBV7-9 | many | NA | TRBJ2-2
CATGTQAGSDTQYF | TGTGCCACCGGTACACAGGCTGGGTCAGATACGCAGTATTTT | TRBV12-3/TRBV12-4 | once | NA | TRBJ2-3
CSASMRVYEQYF | TGCAGTGCTAGTATGCGGGTCTACGAGCAGTACTTC | TRBV20-1 | NA | NA | TRBJ2-7
CASSYSGGGGYTF | TGTGCCAGCAGTTACTCGGGAGGCGGAGGCTACACCTTC | TRBV6-5 | few | NA | TRBJ1-2
CSAKAHRNTEAFF | TGCAGTGCTAAAGCCCATCGGAACACTGAAGCTTTCTTT | TRBV20-1 | few | NA | TRBJ1-1
CASSTVSELPWNEQFF | TGTGCCAGCAGTACCGTCTCGGAACTGCCGTGGAATGAGCAGTTCTTC | TRBV9 | NA | NA | TRBJ2-1
CASSFDNSYEQYF | TGCGCCAGCAGCTTTGACAACTCCTACGAGCAGTACTTC | TRBV5-1 | many | NA | TRBJ2-7
CASSLGWTSGRTYEQYF | TGTGCCAGCAGCTTAGGGTGGACTAGCGGGAGGACCTACGAGCAGTACTTC | TRBV7-2 | few | TRBD2 | TRBJ2-7
CSVGRPSYNEQFF | TGCAGCGTCGGGAGGCCTTCCTACAATGAGCAGTTCTTC | TRBV29-1 | few | TRBD2 | TRBJ2-1
CASSPFGYSYEQYF | TGTGCCAGCAGTCCCTTTGGCTACTCCTACGAGCAGTACTTC | TRBV28 | NA | NA | TRBJ2-7
CATSRDWSGGYNEQFF | TGTGCCACCAGCAGAGATTGGTCGGGAGGATACAATGAGCAGTTCTTC | TRBV15 | NA | TRBD2 | TRBJ2-1
CASSLMALYRGNQPQHF | TGTGCCAGCAGTTTGATGGCCCTTTATCGGGGCAATCAGCCCCAGCATTTT | TRBV12-3/TRBV12-4 | few | NA | TRBJ1-5